This TCR beta chain comes out of a study of radiation and T cells in renal cell carcinoma. Indicated treatment: treatment-naive control, cytoreductive nephrectomy. This renal cell carcinoma was of the clear cell type. J was trimmed by 0 bases and V by 5 bases; bases with no gene match: 4. Germline values: CDR1 MNHEY, CDR2 SMNVEV (reference sequence). CDR3 length equals 14 residues. Assay used: immunoSEQ multiplex PCR; TCRdb lists only in-frame clones, some missing. Of about 23,000 clones listed, under 65% are singletons. This clone is medium-sized within its sample. This TCR was recovered from a human donor with renal cell carcinoma. This sample comprised tumor tissue, obtained from a patient whose treatment was nephrectomy without radiotherapy. This chain links TRBV27 with TRBJ2-7, with TRBD2 matching 7 bases. The chain's CDR3 is CASSPGLISYEQYF. The CDR3, as DNA: TGTGCCAGCAGTCCGGGACTAATCTCCTACGAGCAGTACTTC.